This T cell receptor beta chain was retrieved from a study of T cell changes during pregnancy in multiple sclerosis. Produced via immunoSEQ multiplex PCR; TCRdb's table is partial and in-frame only. Of around 99,000 clones in the sample, around 90% were seen once. Trimming took off 0 bases at V and 1 base at J, with 7 bases between the two ends. This CDR3 is built from 16 residues. Germline V CDR1 and CDR2: LNHNV, YYDKDF (reference sequence). This sequence originates from a female donor in good health, enrolled as a control in a pregnancy study. The input for sequencing was peripheral blood, taken in the third trimester of pregnancy. V and J are TRBV15 and TRBJ2-6; D is unclear. CDR3 residues: CATSRDPASGANVLTF. In DNA form, the CDR3 reads TGTGCCACCAGCAGAGATCCAGCGTCTGGGGCCAACGTCCTGACTTTC.